The clone carrying this T cell receptor (beta chain) has at least ten counts. Its specificity is unknown. Germline assignment: CDR1 MNHEY and CDR2 SVGEGT. CDR3 length: 17 amino acids. V dropped 0 bases and J dropped 3 bases, with 16 bases sitting between them. This entry comes from a study of T cells in Graves' hyperthyroidism and ophthalmopathy. Amplification of TCR beta CDR3 regions was performed using RNA transcripts as template. HTBI primers were used for first-round RT-PCR of the TCR CDR3. TCRdb ran MiXCR on the multiplex PCR reads and lists one entry per CDR3 protein. The sample records some 700,000 distinct CDR3 sequences, 15% to 20% being singletons. Study outcomes and limitations: In validation, the model predicted ophthalmopathy. These predictions came a median about 6.5 months before onset.

This clonotype originated in a man between 45 and 60 years old with Graves' hyperthyroidism. The V and J genes are TRBV6-2 or TRBV6-3 and TRBJ2-3; D remains ambiguous. Material: blood. DNA of the CDR3: TGTGCCAGCAGTTACTCTGGCGGCCTCAAAGCGACAGATACGCAGTATTTT. Its protein is CASSYSGGLKATDTQYF.